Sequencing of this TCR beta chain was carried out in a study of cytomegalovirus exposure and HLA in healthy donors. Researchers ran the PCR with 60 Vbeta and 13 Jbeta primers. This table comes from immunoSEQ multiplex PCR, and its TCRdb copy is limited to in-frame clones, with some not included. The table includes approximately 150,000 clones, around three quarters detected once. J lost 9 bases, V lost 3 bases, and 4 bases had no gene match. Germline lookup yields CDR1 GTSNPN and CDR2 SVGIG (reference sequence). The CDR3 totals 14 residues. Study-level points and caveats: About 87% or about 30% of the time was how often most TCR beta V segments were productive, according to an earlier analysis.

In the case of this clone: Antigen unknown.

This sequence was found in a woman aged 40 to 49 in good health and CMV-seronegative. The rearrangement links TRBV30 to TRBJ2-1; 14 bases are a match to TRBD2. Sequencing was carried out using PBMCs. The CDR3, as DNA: TGTGCCTGGAGGACTAGCGGGAGGGCCGGTGAGCAGTTCTTC. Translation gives CAWRTSGRAGEQFF.